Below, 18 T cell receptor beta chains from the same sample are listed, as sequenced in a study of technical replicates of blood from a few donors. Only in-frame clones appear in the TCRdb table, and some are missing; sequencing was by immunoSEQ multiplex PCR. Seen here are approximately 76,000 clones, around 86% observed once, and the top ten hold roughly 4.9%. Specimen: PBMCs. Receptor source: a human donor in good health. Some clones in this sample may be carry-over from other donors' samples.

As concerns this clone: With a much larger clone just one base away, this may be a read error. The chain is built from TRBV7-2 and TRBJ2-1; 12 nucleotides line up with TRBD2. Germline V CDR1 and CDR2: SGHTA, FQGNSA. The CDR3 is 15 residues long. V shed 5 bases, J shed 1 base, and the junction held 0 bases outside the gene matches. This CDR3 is CASSTSGRSYNEQFF. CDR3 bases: TGTGCCAGCAGCACTAGCGGGAGGTCCTACAATGAGCAGTTCTTC.

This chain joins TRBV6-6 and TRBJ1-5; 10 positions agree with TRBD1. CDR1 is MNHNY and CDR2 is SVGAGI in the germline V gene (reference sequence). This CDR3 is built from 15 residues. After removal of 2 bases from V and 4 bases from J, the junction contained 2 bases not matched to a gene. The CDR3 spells CASSYADRGNQPQHF. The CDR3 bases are TGTGCCAGCAGTTACGCGGACAGGGGGAATCAGCCCCAGCATTTT.

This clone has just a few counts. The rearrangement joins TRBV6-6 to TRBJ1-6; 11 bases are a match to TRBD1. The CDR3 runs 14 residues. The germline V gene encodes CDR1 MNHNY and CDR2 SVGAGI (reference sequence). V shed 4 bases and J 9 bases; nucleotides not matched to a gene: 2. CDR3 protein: CASSSGQGVSPLHF. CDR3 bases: TGTGCCAGCAGTTCGGGACAGGGGGTTTCACCCCTCCACTTT.

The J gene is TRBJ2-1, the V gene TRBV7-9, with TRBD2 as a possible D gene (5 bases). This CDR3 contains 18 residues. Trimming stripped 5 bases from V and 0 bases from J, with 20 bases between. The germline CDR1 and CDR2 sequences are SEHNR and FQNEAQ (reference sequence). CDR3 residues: CASSPHARVGFSYNEQFF. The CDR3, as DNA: TGTGCCAGCAGCCCTCACGCGCGGGTTGGTTTCTCCTACAATGAGCAGTTCTTC. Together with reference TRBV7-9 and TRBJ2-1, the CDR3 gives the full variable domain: DTGVSQNPRHKITKRGQNVTFRCDPISEHNRLYWYRQTLGQGPEFLTYFQNEAQLEKSRLLSDRFSAERPKGSFSTLEIQRTEQGDSAMYLCASSPHARVGFSYNEQFFGPGTRLTVL.

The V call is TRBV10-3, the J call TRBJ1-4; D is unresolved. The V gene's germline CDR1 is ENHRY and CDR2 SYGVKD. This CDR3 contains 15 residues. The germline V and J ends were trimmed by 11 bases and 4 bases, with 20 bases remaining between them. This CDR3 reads CASSGGSGVNEKLFF. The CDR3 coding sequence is TGTGCCTCCAGTGGCGGGTCAGGCGTTAATGAAAAACTGTTTTTT.

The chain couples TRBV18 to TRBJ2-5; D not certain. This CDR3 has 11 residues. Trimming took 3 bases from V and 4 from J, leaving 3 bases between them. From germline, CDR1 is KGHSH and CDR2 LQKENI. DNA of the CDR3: TGTGCCAGCTCACCCGGAGAGACCCAGTACTTC. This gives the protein CASSPGETQYF.

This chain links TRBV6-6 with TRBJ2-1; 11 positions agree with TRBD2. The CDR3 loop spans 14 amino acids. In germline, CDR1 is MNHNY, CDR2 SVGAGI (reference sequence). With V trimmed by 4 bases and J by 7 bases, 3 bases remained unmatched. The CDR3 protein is CASSLAGGKNEQFF. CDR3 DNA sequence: TGTGCCAGCAGTTTAGCGGGGGGGAAAAATGAGCAGTTCTTC.

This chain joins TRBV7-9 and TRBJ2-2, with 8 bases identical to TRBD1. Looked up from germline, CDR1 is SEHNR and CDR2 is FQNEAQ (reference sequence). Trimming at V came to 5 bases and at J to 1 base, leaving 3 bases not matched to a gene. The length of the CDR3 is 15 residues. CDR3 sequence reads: CASSIGTGNTGELFF. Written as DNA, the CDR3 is TGTGCCAGCAGCATAGGGACAGGGAACACCGGGGAGCTGTTTTTT.

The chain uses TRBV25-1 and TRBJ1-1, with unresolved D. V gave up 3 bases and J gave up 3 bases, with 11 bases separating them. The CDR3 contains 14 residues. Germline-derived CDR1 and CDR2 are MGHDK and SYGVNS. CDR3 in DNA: TGTGCCAGCAGTGATCCCCCCCCAGACACTGAAGCTTTCTTT. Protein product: CASSDPPPDTEAFF.

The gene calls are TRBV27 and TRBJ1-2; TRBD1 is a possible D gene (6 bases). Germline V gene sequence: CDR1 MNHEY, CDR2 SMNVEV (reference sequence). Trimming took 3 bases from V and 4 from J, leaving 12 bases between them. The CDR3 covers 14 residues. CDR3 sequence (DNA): TGTGCCAGCAGTTTTACAGGGAAGGGCTATGGCTACACCTTC. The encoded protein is CASSFTGKGYGYTF.

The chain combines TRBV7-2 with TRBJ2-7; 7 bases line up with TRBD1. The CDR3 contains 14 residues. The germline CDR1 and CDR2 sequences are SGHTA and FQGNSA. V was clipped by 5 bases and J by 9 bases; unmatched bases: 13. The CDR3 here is CASSPDRWDLAQYF. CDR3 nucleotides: TGTGCCAGCAGCCCGGACAGGTGGGACCTAGCGCAGTACTTC.

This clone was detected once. CDR3 residues: CASSLSQGASFF. CDR3 DNA sequence: TGTGCCAGCAGCCTTTCGCAGGGGGCATCTTTCTTT. V is TRBV5-4 and J is TRBJ1-1; 8 positions match TRBD1. CDR1 is SGHNT, CDR2 YYREEE, per germline (reference sequence). The CDR3 loop spans 12 amino acids. Trimming took 4 bases from V and 12 from J; bases not matched to a gene: 8.

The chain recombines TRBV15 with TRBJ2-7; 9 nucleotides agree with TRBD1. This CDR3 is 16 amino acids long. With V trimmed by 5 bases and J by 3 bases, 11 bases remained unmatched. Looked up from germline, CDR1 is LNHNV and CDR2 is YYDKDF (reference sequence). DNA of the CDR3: TGTGCCACCAGCGGGGGGTCCGGGACAGGGAACTACGAGCAGTACTTC. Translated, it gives CATSGGSGTGNYEQYF.

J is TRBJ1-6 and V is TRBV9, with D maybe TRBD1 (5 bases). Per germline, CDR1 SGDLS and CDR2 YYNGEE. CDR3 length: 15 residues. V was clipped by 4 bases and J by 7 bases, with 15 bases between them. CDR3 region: CASSPGGGVNSPLHF. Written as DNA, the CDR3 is TGTGCCAGCAGCCCTGGGGGAGGGGTAAATTCACCCCTCCACTTT.

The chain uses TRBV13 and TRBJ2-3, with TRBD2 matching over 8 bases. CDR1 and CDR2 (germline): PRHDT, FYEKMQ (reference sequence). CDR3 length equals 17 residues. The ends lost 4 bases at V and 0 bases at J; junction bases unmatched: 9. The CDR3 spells CASSSKERGLSTDTQYF. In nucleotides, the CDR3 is TGTGCCAGCAGCTCCAAGGAGCGGGGGCTAAGCACAGATACGCAGTATTTT. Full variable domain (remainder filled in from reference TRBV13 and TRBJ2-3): AAGVIQSPRHLIKEKRETATLKCYPIPRHDTVYWYQQGPGQDPQFLISFYEKMQSDKGSIPDRFSAQQFSDYHSELNMSSLELGDSALYFCASSSKERGLSTDTQYFGPGTRLTVL.

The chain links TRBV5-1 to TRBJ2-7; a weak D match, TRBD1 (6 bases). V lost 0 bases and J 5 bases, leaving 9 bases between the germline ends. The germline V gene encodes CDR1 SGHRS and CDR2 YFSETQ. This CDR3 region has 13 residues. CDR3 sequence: CASSLDRVHEQYF. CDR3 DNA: TGCGCCAGCAGCTTGGACAGGGTCCACGAGCAGTACTTC.

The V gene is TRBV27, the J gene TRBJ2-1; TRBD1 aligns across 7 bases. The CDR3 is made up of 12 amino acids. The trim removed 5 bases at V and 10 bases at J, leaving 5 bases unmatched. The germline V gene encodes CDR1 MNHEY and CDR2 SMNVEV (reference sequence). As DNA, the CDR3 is TGTGCCAGCAGTACCCGAGGGGGCGAGCAGTTCTTC. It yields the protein CASSTRGGEQFF.

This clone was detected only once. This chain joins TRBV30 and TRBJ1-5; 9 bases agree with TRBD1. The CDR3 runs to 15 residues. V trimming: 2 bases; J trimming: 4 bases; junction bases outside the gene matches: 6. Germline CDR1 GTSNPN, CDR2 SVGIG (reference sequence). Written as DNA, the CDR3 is TGTGCCTGGAGTTTCCGGGACAGGGTGAATCAGCCCCAGCATTTT. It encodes CAWSFRDRVNQPQHF.